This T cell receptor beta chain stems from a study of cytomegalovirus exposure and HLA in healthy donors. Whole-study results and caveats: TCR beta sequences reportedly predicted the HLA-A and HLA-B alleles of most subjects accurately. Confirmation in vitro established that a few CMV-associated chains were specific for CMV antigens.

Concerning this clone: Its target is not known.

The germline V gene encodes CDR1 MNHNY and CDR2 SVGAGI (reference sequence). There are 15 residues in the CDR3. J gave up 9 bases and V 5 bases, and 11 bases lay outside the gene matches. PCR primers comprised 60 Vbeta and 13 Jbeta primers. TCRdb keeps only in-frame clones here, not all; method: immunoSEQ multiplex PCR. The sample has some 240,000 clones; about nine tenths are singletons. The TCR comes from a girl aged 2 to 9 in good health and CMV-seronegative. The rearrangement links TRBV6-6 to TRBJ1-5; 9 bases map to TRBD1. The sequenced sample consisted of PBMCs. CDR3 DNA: TGTGCCAGCAGTATCCAGAGGGACAGGGAAGGGCCCCAGCATTTT. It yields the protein CASSIQRDREGPQHF.